This entry concerns a single TCR beta chain. Profiling relied on immunoSEQ multiplex PCR, and the TCRdb table lists in-frame clones only, not all of them. The table has about 260,000 clones, roughly 86% seen once. The CDR3 is 17 residues long. CDR1 and CDR2 from the germline V gene are GTSNPN and SVGIG (reference sequence). J was trimmed by 8 bases and V by 1 base; bases with no gene match: 14. This sample was included in a study of blood T cell repertoires in COVID-19. J is TRBJ1-4 and V is TRBV30; the match to TRBD1 covers 9 bases. Source material: peripheral blood. The receptor comes from a human donor in a cohort sampled during active COVID-19. CDR3 bases: TGTGCCTGGAGTGACATGGGACAGGGAAGGGGGGAAGAAAAACTGTTTTTT. This encodes CAWSDMGQGRGEEKLFF. Based on the CDR3 plus reference TRBV30 and TRBJ1-4, the full variable domain is SQTIHQWPATLVQPVGSPLSLECTVEGTSNPNLYWYRQAAGRGLQLLFYSVGIGQISSEVPQNLSASRPQDRQFILSSKKLLLSDSGFYLCAWSDMGQGRGEEKLFFGSGTQLSVL.